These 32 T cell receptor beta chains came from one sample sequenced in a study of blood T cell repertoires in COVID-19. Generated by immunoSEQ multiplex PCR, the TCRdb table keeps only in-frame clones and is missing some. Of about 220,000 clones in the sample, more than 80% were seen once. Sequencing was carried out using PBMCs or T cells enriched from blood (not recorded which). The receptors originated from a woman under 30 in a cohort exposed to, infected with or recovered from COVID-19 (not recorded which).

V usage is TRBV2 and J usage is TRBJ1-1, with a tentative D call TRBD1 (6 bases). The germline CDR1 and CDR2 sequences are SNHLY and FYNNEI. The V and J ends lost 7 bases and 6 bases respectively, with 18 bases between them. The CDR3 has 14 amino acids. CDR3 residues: CASTTGPFWAEAFF. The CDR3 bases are TGTGCCAGCACCACAGGGCCTTTTTGGGCTGAAGCTTTCTTT.

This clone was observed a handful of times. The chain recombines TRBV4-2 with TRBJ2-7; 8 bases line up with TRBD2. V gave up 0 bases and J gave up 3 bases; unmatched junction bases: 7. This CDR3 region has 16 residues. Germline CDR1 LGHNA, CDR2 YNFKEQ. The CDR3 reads CASSQDLGTRSYEQYF. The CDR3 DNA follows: TGTGCCAGCAGCCAAGATCTGGGGACTAGAAGCTACGAGCAGTACTTC.

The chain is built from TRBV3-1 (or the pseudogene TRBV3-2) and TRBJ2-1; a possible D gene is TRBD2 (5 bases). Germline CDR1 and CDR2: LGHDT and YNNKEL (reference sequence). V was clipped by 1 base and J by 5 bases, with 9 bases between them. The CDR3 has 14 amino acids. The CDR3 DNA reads TGTGCCAGCAGCCAAGTGGTCGGGAACAATGAGCAGTTCTTC. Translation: CASSQVVGNNEQFF.

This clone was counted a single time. CDR3 nucleotide sequence: TGTGCCAGCAGTGAAAGGTTAGCGGGCACAGATACGCAGTATTTT. Translation: CASSERLAGTDTQYF. This chain joins TRBV6-1 and TRBJ2-3; a weak D match, TRBD2 (6 bases). The CDR3 is 15 amino acids. Looked up from germline, CDR1 is MNHNS and CDR2 is SASEGT. Deletions cut 2 bases from V and 1 base from J, with 10 bases between.

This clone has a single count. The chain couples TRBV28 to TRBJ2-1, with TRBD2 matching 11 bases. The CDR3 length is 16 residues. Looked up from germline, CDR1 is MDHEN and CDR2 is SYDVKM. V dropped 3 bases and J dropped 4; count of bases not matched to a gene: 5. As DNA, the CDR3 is TGTGCCAGCAGTTTTCTAGCGGGGGGTGATTACAATGAGCAGTTCTTC. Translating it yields CASSFLAGGDYNEQFF.

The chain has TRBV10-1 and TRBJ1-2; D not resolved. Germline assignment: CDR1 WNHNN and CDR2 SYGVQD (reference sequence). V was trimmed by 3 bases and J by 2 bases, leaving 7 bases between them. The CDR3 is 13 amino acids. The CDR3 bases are TGCGCCAGCAGTGACAATCGGAACTATGGCTACACCTTC. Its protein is CASSDNRNYGYTF.

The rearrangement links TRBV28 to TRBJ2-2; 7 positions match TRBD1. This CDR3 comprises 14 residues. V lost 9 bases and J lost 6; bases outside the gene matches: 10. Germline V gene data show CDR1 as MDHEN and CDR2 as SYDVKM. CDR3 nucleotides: TGTGCCAGTATCGGGACAGTTCGGCCCGGGGAGCTGTTTTTT. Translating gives CASIGTVRPGELFF.

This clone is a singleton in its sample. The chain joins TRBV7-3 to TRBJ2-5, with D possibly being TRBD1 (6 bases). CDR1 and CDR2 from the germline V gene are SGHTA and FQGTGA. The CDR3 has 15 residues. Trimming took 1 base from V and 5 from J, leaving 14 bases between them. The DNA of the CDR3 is TGTGCCAGCAGCTTAAGTGTTGGGACAATCGAGACCCAGTACTTC. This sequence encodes CASSLSVGTIETQYF.

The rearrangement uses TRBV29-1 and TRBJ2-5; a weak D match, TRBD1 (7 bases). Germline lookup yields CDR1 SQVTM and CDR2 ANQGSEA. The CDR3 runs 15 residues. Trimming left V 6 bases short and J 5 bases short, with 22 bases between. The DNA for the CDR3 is TGCAGCGTGACTATAGGGGGCGGGAAGGGCGAGACCCAGTACTTC. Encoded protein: CSVTIGGGKGETQYF.

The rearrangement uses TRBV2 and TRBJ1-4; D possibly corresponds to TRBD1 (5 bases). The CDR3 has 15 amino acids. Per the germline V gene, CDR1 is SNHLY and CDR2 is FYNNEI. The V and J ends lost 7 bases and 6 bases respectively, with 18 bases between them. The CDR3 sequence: CASTGFAGIDEKLFF. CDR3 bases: TGTGCCAGCACGGGTTTTGCAGGGATAGATGAAAAACTGTTTTTT.

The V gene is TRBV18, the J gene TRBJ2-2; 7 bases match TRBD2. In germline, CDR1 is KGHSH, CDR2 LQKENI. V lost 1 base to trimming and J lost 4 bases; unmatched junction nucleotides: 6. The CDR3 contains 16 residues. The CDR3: CASSPRRGDLTGELFF. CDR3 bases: TGTGCCAGCTCACCACGACGGGGGGACCTCACCGGGGAGCTGTTTTTT. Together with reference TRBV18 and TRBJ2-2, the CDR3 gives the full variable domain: NAGVMQNPRHLVRRRGQEARLRCSPMKGHSHVYWYRQLPEEGLKFMVYLQKENIIDESGMPKERFSAEFPKEGPSILRIQQVVRGDSAAYFCASSPRRGDLTGELFFGEGSRLTVL.

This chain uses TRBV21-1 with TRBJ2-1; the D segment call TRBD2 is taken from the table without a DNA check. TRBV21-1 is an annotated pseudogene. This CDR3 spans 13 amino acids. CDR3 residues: CASLWPEANEQFF. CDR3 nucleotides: TGTGCCAGCCTTTGGCCGGAGGCGAATGAGCAGTTCTTC.

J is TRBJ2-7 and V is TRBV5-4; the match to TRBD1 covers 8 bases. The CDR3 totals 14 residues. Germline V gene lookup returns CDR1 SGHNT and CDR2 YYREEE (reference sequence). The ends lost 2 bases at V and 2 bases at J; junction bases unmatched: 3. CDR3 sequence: CASSFGQGTYEQYF. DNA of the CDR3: TGTGCCAGCAGCTTTGGACAGGGTACCTACGAGCAGTACTTC.

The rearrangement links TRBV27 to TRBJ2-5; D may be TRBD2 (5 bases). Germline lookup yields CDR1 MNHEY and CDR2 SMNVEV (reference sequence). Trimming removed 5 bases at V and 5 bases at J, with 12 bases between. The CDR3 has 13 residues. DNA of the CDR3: TGTGCCAGCAGTCCACGGAGCGGTGAGACCCAGTACTTC. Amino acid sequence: CASSPRSGETQYF.

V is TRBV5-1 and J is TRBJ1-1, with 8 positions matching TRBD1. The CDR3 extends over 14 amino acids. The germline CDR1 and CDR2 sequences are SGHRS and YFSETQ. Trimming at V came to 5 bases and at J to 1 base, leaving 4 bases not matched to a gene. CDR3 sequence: CASRTQGANTEAFF. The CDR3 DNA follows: TGCGCCAGCAGGACCCAGGGGGCGAACACTGAAGCTTTCTTT. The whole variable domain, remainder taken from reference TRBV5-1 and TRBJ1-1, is KAGVTQTPRYLIKTRGQQVTLSCSPISGHRSVSWYQQTPGQGLQFLFEYFSETQRNKGNFPGRFSGRQFSNSRSEMNVSTLELGDSALYLCASRTQGANTEAFFGQGTRLTVV.

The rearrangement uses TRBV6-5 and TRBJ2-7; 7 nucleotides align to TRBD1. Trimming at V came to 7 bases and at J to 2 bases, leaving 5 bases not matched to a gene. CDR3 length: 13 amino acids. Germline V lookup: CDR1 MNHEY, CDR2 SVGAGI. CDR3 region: CASTGTETYEQYF. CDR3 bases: TGTGCCAGCACCGGGACAGAGACCTACGAGCAGTACTTC.

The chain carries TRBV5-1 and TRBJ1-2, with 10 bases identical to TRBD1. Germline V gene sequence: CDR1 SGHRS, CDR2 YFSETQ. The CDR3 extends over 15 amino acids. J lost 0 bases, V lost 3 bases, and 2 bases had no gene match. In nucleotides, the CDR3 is TGCGCCAGCAGCTCAGGACAGGGGGCTAACTATGGCTACACCTTC. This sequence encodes CASSSGQGANYGYTF.

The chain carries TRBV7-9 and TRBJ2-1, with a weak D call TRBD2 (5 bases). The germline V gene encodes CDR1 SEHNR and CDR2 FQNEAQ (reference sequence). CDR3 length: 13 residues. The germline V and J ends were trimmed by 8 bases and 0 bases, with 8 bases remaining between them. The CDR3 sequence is CASLLDSYNEQFF. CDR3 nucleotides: TGTGCCAGCTTACTAGACTCCTACAATGAGCAGTTCTTC.

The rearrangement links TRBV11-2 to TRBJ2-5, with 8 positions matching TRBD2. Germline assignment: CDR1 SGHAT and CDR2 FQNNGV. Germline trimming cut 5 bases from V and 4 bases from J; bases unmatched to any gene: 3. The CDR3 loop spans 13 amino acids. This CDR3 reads CASSPSGSETQYF. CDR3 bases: TGTGCCAGCAGCCCTAGCGGGTCAGAGACCCAGTACTTC. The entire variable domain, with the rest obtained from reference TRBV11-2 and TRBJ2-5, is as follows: EAGVAQSPRYKIIEKRQSVAFWCNPISGHATLYWYQQILGQGPKLLIQFQNNGVVDDSQLPKDRFSAERLKGVDSTLKIQPAKLEDSAVYLCASSPSGSETQYFGPGTRLLVL.

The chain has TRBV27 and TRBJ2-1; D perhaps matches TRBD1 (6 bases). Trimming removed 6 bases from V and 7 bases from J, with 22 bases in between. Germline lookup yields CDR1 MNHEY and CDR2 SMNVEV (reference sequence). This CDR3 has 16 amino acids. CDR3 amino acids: CASSLNQGPLFNEQFF. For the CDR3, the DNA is TGTGCCAGCAGCCTTAACCAGGGGCCCCTCTTTAATGAGCAGTTCTTC.

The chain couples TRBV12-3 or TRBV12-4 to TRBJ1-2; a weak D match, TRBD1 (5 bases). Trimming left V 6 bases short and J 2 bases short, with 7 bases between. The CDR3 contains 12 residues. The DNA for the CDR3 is TGTGCCAGCAGGGGGGGGAACTATGGCTACACCTTC. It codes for CASRGGNYGYTF.

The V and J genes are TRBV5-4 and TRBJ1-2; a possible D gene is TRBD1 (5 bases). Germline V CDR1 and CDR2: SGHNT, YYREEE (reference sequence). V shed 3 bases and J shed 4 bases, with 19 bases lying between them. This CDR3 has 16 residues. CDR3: CASSWAAGVGSYGYTF. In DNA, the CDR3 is TGTGCCAGCAGCTGGGCGGCGGGGGTTGGGAGCTATGGCTACACCTTC.

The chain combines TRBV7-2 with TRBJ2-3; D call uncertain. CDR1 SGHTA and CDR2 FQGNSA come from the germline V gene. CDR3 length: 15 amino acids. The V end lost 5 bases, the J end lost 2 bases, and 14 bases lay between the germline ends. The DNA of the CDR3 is TGTGCCAGCAGCCACGCAGCGACTTACACAGATACGCAGTATTTT. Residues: CASSHAATYTDTQYF.

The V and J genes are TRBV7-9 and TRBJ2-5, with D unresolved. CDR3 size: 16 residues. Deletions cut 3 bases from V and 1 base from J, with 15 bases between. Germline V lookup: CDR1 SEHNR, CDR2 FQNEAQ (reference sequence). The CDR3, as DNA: TGTGCCAGCAGCTTTCCTACCGAGACACTCCAAGAGACCCAGTACTTC. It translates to CASSFPTETLQETQYF.

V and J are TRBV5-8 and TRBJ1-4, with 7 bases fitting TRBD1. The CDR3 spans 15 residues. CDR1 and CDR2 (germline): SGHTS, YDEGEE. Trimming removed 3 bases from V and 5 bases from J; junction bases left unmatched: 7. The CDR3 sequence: CASSSGDSENEKLFF. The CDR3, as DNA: TGTGCCAGCAGCTCCGGGGACAGCGAAAATGAAAAACTGTTTTTT.

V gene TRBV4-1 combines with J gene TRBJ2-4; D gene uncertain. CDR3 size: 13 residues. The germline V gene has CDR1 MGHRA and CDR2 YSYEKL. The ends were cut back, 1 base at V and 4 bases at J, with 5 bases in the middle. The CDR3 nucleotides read TGCGCCAGCAGCCAAGTTCAGAAAAACATTCAGTACTTC. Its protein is CASSQVQKNIQYF.

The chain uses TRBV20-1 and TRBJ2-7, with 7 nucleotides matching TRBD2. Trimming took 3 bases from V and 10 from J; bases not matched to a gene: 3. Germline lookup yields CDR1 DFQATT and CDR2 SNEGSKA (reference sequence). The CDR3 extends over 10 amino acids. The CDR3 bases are TGCAGTGCTAGCGAGCGGGGTCAGTACTTC. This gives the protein CSASERGQYF.

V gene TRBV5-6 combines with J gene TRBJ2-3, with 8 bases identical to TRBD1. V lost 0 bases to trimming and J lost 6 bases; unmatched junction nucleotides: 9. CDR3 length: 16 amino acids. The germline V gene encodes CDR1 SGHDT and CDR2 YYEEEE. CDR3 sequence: CASSLVRGTGLDTQYF. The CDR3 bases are TGTGCCAGCAGCTTGGTTCGCGGGACAGGCCTTGATACGCAGTATTTT. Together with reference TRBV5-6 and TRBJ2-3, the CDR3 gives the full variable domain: DAGVTQSPTHLIKTRGQQVTLRCSPKSGHDTVSWYQQALGQGPQFIFQYYEEEERQRGNFPDRFSGHQFPNYSSELNVNALLLGDSALYLCASSLVRGTGLDTQYFGPGTRLTVL.

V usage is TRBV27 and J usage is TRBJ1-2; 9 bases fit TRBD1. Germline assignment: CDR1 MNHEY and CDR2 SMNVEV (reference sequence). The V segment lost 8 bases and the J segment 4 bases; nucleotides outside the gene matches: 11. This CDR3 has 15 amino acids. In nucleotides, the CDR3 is TGTGCCAGCTCCTCCCCCGGGACAGGGCCCTATGGCTACACCTTC. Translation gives CASSSPGTGPYGYTF.

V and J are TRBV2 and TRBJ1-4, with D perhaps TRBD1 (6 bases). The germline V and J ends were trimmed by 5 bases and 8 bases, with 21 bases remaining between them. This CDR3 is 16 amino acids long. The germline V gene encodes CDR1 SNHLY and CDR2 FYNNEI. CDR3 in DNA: TGTGCCAGCAGTCCCTTCCGGGGCAGGGGAGAGGAAAAACTGTTTTTT. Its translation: CASSPFRGRGEEKLFF. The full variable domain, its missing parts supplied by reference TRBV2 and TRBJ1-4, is EPEVTQTPSHQVTQMGQEVILRCVPISNHLYFYWYRQILGQKVEFLVSFYNNEISEKSEIFDDQFSVERPDGSNFTLKIRSTKLEDSAMYFCASSPFRGRGEEKLFFGSGTQLSVL.

The CDR3 DNA sequence: TGTGCCAGTAGTATTAGACTAGCGGGGGATACGAACACCGGGGAGCTGTTTTTT. It specifies CASSIRLAGDTNTGELFF. This chain uses TRBV19 with TRBJ2-2; 12 bases are a match to TRBD2. Germline CDR1 and CDR2: LNHDA and SQIVND (reference sequence). V dropped 3 bases and J dropped 0; count of bases not matched to a gene: 5. The CDR3 contains 18 residues.

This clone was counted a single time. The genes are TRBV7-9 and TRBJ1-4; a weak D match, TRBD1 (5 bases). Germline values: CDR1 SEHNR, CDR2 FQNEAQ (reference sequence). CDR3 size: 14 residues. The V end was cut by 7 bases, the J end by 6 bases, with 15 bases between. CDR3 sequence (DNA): TGTGCCAGCAACACGGGGGAGGTGGATGAAAAACTGTTTTTT. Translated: CASNTGEVDEKLFF.